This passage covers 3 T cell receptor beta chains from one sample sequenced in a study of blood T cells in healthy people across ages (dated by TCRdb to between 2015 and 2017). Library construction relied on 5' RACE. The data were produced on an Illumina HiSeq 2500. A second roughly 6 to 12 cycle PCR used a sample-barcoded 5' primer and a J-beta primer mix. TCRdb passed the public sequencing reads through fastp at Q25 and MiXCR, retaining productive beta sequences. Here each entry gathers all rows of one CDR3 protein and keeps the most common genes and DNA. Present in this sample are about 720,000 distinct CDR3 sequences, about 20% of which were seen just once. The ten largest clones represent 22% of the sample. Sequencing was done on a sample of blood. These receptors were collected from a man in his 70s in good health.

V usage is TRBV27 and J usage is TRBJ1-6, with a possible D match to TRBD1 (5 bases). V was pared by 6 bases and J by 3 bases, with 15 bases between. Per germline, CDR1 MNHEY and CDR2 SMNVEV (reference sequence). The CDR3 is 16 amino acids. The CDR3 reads CASSETGTVYNSPLHF. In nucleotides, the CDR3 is TGTGCCAGCAGCGAAACCGGGACTGTCTATAATTCACCCCTCCACTTT.

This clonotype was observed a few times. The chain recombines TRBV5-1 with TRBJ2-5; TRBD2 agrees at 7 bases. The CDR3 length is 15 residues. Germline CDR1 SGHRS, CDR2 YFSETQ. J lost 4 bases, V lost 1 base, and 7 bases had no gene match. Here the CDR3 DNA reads TGCGCCAGCAGCTTGAACGGACTAGGGGCAGAGACCCAGTACTTC. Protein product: CASSLNGLGAETQYF.

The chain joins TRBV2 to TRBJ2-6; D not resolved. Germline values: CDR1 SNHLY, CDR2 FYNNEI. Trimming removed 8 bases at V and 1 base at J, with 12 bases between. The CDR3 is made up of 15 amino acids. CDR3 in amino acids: CASGLWKSGANVLTF. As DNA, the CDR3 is TGTGCCAGCGGGCTTTGGAAATCTGGGGCCAACGTCCTGACTTTC.